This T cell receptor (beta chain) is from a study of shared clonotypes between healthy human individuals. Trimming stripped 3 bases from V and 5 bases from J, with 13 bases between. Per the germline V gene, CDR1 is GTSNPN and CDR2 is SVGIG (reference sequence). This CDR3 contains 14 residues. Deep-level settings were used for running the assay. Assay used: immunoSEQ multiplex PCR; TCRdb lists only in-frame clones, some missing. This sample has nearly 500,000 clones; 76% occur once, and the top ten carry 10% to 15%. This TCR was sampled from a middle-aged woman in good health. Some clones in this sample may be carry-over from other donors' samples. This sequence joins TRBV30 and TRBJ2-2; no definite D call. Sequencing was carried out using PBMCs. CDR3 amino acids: CAWSTDGQTGELFF. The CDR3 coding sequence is TGTGCCTGGAGCACGGACGGCCAAACCGGGGAGCTGTTTTTT.